This TCR beta chain was profiled in a study of cytotoxic CD8 clonotypes in ibrutinib-treated CLL. Study results and caveats: Upon ibrutinib response clonality rose, and upon progression it fell back toward baseline. Public clonotypes, found uncommonly, either contracted or stayed stable on treatment.

The protocol was immunoSEQ multiplex PCR, while the TCRdb copy is restricted to in-frame clones and leaves out a portion. Of 85,000 or so clones listed, roughly 77% are singletons. This clone was seen more than once but under ten times. Its specificity is not known. The V gene end was trimmed by 1 base and the J gene end by 5 bases; junction bases not matched to a gene: 4. The germline V gene has CDR1 SGHTA and CDR2 FQGNSA. The CDR3 is 14 amino acids. The V gene is TRBV7-2, the J gene TRBJ2-5; TRBD2 agrees at 7 bases. The TCR sequence derives from a human donor with chronic lymphocytic leukemia. Material: PBMCs, obtained after 12 months of ibrutinib treatment. DNA for the CDR3: TGTGCCAGCAGCTTAGAAGCGGGGAGCGAGACCCAGTACTTC. Encoded protein: CASSLEAGSETQYF.